Below are 23 T cell receptor beta chains sequenced from a single sample in a study of T-cell reconstitution after alpha-beta-depleted transplantation in children. During its preparation, the TCRbeta library received unique molecular identifiers. Using its own MiXCR run on the PCR reads, TCRdb lists one record per CDR3 protein. Of 780,000 or so distinct CDR3 sequences in the sample, 16% were seen once. The sequencing used PBMCs, mostly from graft donor cells, collected 360 days after TCRalphabeta/CD19-depleted stem cell transplant. The receptor source for this set is a male patient aged 5 to 17 who had a stem cell transplant for acute lymphoblastic leukemia, so the T cells may come from the graft donor.

The V call is TRBV18, the J call TRBJ2-6; D possibly corresponds to TRBD1 (5 bases). The CDR3 loop spans 17 amino acids. V lost 3 bases and J lost 1, with 13 bases in between. Germline CDR1 KGHSH, CDR2 LQKENI. CDR3 in DNA: TGTGCCAGCTCACCTTATGGCAGGGATTCTGGGGCCAACGTCCTGACTTTC. This codes for CASSPYGRDSGANVLTF. The entire variable domain, with the rest obtained from reference TRBV18 and TRBJ2-6, is as follows: NAGVMQNPRHLVRRRGQEARLRCSPMKGHSHVYWYRQLPEEGLKFMVYLQKENIIDESGMPKERFSAEFPKEGPSILRIQQVVRGDSAAYFCASSPYGRDSGANVLTFGAGSRLTVL.

The chain couples TRBV20-1 to TRBJ2-3; tentatively, D is TRBD2 (6 bases). CDR3 length: 15 residues. Germline V gives CDR1 DFQATT, CDR2 SNEGSKA (reference sequence). Trimming removed 6 bases at V and 1 base at J, with 17 bases between. The CDR3 loop reads CSASRDFYRTDTQYF. The CDR3 DNA sequence: TGCAGTGCGTCCCGGGACTTTTACCGCACAGATACGCAGTATTTT.

This chain connects TRBV29-1 to TRBJ1-2, with D perhaps TRBD1 (5 bases). CDR1 and CDR2 from the germline V gene are SQVTM and ANQGSEA. The CDR3 covers 12 residues. V lost 3 bases to trimming and J lost 5 bases, with 10 bases between them. CDR3 region: CSVDVGDYGYTF. The CDR3 nucleotides read TGCAGCGTTGACGTGGGGGATTATGGCTACACCTTC.

The V call is TRBV7-9, the J call TRBJ2-1; TRBD2 might be the D (6 bases). The CDR3 totals 13 residues. Trimming pared 5 bases from V and 8 bases from J, leaving 13 bases between. Germline V gives CDR1 SEHNR, CDR2 FQNEAQ (reference sequence). The CDR3 here is CASSDLGEDEQFF. The DNA for the CDR3 is TGTGCCAGCAGCGATCTAGGGGAGGATGAGCAGTTCTTC.

This clonotype was observed a few times. The chain employs TRBV29-1 and TRBJ2-5, with TRBD1 matching 11 bases. This CDR3 spans 13 amino acids. V was pared by 4 bases and J by 4 bases, with 2 bases of the junction left unmatched. CDR1 and CDR2 (germline): SQVTM, ANQGSEA. In nucleotides, the CDR3 is TGCAGCGTTGCGGGGACAGGGGGAGAGACCCAGTACTTC. Its translation: CSVAGTGGETQYF.

A few counts support this clonotype. V is TRBV25-1 and J is TRBJ2-1; D unresolved. Trimming removed 7 bases at V and 6 bases at J, with 16 bases between. CDR3 size: 14 residues. Germline loops: CDR1 MGHDK, CDR2 SYGVNS. The CDR3 DNA reads as TGTGCCAGCAATGACCGCTTAGCCCTCAATGAGCAGTTCTTC. Translation: CASNDRLALNEQFF.

The table lists this clonotype with a few counts. The chain couples TRBV5-1 to TRBJ2-5; 9 bases are shared with TRBD1. Germline CDR1 and CDR2: SGHRS and YFSETQ. The CDR3 contains 15 residues. V shed 4 bases and J 1 base; nucleotides not matched to a gene: 5. CDR3 DNA sequence: TGCGCCAGCAGCCCAATGGGACAGGGCCAAGAGACCCAGTACTTC. This gives the protein CASSPMGQGQETQYF. The complete variable domain, with remaining parts taken from reference TRBV5-1 and TRBJ2-5, reads KAGVTQTPRYLIKTRGQQVTLSCSPISGHRSVSWYQQTPGQGLQFLFEYFSETQRNKGNFPGRFSGRQFSNSRSEMNVSTLELGDSALYLCASSPMGQGQETQYFGPGTRLLVL.

Here the CDR3 reads CASSSTSGRASNEQFF. CDR3 DNA: TGTGCCAGCAGCTCGACTAGCGGGAGGGCTAGTAATGAGCAGTTCTTC. J is TRBJ2-1 and V is TRBV12-3 or TRBV12-4, with TRBD2 matching over 14 bases. J lost 7 bases, V lost 6 bases, and 8 bases had no gene match. CDR3 size: 16 residues.

The V gene is TRBV4-1, the J gene TRBJ2-5; D might be TRBD2 (6 bases). Germline lookup yields CDR1 MGHRA and CDR2 YSYEKL. V shed 1 base and J shed 2 bases, with 14 bases lying between them. CDR3 length: 16 amino acids. This chain's CDR3 is CASSQGTSLHQETQYF. CDR3 DNA sequence: TGCGCCAGCAGCCAAGGTACTAGCCTCCATCAAGAGACCCAGTACTTC.

The chain couples TRBV7-3 to TRBJ2-5; TRBD1 might be the D (6 bases). Germline values: CDR1 SGHTA, CDR2 FQGTGA. Between the trimmed V and J ends, which lost 2 bases and 3 bases, there was a span of 13 bases. This CDR3 region has 15 residues. CDR3 amino acids: CASSLGIDRKETQYF. CDR3 coding DNA: TGTGCCAGCAGCTTAGGGATCGACAGGAAAGAGACCCAGTACTTC.

This clonotype came up many times. The chain links TRBV15 to TRBJ2-2; TRBD2 is a possible D gene (5 bases). CDR3 length: 16 amino acids. V dropped 1 base and J dropped 6 bases, with 15 bases sitting between them. CDR1 is LNHNV, CDR2 YYDKDF, per germline (reference sequence). CDR3 sequence: CATSRAGKSGPGELFF. The DNA for the CDR3 is TGTGCCACCAGCAGAGCCGGAAAAAGCGGCCCCGGGGAGCTGTTTTTT.

This clonotype was seen many times. The rearrangement uses TRBV12-3 or TRBV12-4 and TRBJ2-7, with no clear D. The CDR3 loop spans 12 amino acids. Deletions cut 6 bases from V and 3 bases from J, with 9 bases between. CDR3: CASSPLGYEQYF. The DNA for the CDR3 is TGTGCCAGCAGCCCCCTGGGCTACGAGCAGTACTTC.

In this sample, this clonotype turned up a few times. This sequence joins TRBV5-1 and TRBJ2-2; D gene uncertain. This CDR3 is built from 14 residues. In germline, CDR1 is SGHRS, CDR2 YFSETQ. With 4 bases removed from V and 5 bases from J, the gap between germline ends came to 12 bases. The CDR3 sequence: CASSPATYTGELFF. CDR3 bases: TGCGCCAGCAGCCCTGCGACCTATACCGGGGAGCTGTTTTTT.

This clonotype was detected ten times or more. The genes are TRBV27 and TRBJ2-1; D might be TRBD1 or TRBD2, each matching 6 bases. The germline gives CDR1 MNHEY, CDR2 SMNVEV (reference sequence). The CDR3 has 18 amino acids. Trimming took 0 bases from V and 8 from J, leaving 23 bases between them. The CDR3 loop reads CASSLSIVGGGLWDEQFF. The CDR3, as DNA: TGTGCCAGCAGTTTATCGATAGTAGGGGGAGGCCTTTGGGATGAGCAGTTCTTC.

The chain employs TRBV5-1 and TRBJ2-7; D gene uncertain. This CDR3 is 15 amino acids long. The V gene lost 0 bases and the J gene lost 0 bases, with 10 bases spanning the gap. Germline CDR1 is SGHRS and CDR2 is YFSETQ. The CDR3 nucleotides are TGCGCCAGCAGCTTGGGCGGCGATAACTCCTACGAGCAGTACTTC. Translation gives CASSLGGDNSYEQYF. Full variable domain (missing parts from reference TRBV5-1 and TRBJ2-7): KAGVTQTPRYLIKTRGQQVTLSCSPISGHRSVSWYQQTPGQGLQFLFEYFSETQRNKGNFPGRFSGRQFSNSRSEMNVSTLELGDSALYLCASSLGGDNSYEQYFGPGTRLTVT.

Many counts were recorded for this clonotype. The rearrangement uses TRBV24-1 and TRBJ1-5; possibly TRBD1 for D (6 bases). Trimming shortened V by 9 bases and J by 4 bases, and 9 bases separated the two germline ends. Germline-derived CDR1 and CDR2 are KGHDR and SFDVKD. CDR3 length: 12 amino acids. In DNA, the CDR3 is TGTGCCACCGGAACAGGGAATCAGCCCCAGCATTTT. Protein product: CATGTGNQPQHF.

The CDR3 loop is CASNPFGANQETQYF. DNA for the CDR3: TGTGCCAGCAACCCGTTCGGGGCCAACCAAGAGACCCAGTACTTC. The rearrangement links TRBV11-2 to TRBJ2-5; D could derive from TRBD1 or TRBD2 (5 bases each). The CDR3 is 15 residues long. Per germline, CDR1 SGHAT and CDR2 FQNNGV. Trimming pared 7 bases from V and 0 bases from J, leaving 15 bases between.

This sequence joins TRBV10-3 and TRBJ2-7; no reliable D call. The CDR3 extends over 11 amino acids. Looked up from germline, CDR1 is ENHRY and CDR2 is SYGVKD. Between the trimmed V and J ends, which lost 2 bases and 5 bases, there was a span of 4 bases. The CDR3 DNA follows: TGTGCCATCAGTGAGATACACGAGCAGTACTTC. Protein: CAISEIHEQYF.

This clonotype was observed a handful of times. This chain connects TRBV4-2 to TRBJ2-2, with 8 positions matching TRBD2. From germline, CDR1 is LGHNA and CDR2 YNFKEQ. J lost 6 bases, V lost 4 bases, and 7 bases had no gene match. This CDR3 contains 15 residues. CDR3 region: CASSPPGLGAGELFF. The CDR3 nucleotides are TGTGCCAGCAGCCCCCCGGGACTAGGAGCCGGGGAGCTGTTTTTT.

A few counts support this clonotype. This rearrangement joins TRBV5-5 to TRBJ2-7; a possible D gene is TRBD1 (6 bases). The CDR3 totals 14 residues. V dropped 8 bases and J dropped 4 bases, with 19 bases sitting between them. CDR1 and CDR2 (germline): SGHKS, YYEKEE (reference sequence). CDR3 residues: CASSRWGQGYEQYF. The CDR3 region has the DNA TGTGCCAGTTCCCGCTGGGGGCAAGGGTACGAGCAGTACTTC.

This chain uses TRBV29-1 with TRBJ2-4, with 7 bases lining up with TRBD1. Germline CDR1 and CDR2: SQVTM and ANQGSEA. This CDR3 region has 12 residues. Germline trimming cut 5 bases from V and 9 bases from J; bases unmatched to any gene: 7. As DNA, the CDR3 is TGCAGCGTTCGGACAGGTTTGTCCATTCAGTACTTC. Amino acids: CSVRTGLSIQYF.

The table lists this clonotype with a few counts. The chain has TRBV7-8 and TRBJ2-7, with D perhaps TRBD1 or TRBD2 (5 bases each). The CDR3 covers 14 residues. Germline loops: CDR1 SGHVS, CDR2 FQNEAQ. Trimming removed 0 bases from V and 2 bases from J, with 8 bases in between. CDR3 sequence (DNA): TGTGCCAGCAGCTTAGCGGTGGGGGCCTACGAGCAGTACTTC. This sequence encodes CASSLAVGAYEQYF.

The chain uses TRBV19 and TRBJ1-5; tentative D call: TRBD1 (6 bases). This CDR3 has 16 amino acids. Trimming cost V 3 bases and J 3 bases, with 15 bases left between them. Germline V CDR1 and CDR2: LNHDA, SQIVND (reference sequence). The CDR3 reads CASSMQGKVYNQPQHF. The CDR3 DNA is TGTGCCAGTAGTATGCAGGGGAAAGTCTACAATCAGCCCCAGCATTTT.